This passage covers 18 T cell receptor beta chains from one sample sequenced in a study of shared clonotypes between healthy human individuals. Sequenced by immunoSEQ multiplex PCR; TCRdb stores in-frame clones only, minus some. Of 2 million to 3 million clones listed, roughly 93% are singletons. Sequences were obtained from naive CD4+ T cells from PBMCs. Subset specified: CD45RA+ positively selected. The receptors stem from a man younger than 35 in good health. Some clones in this sample may be carry-over from other donors' samples.

The chain combines TRBV11-3 with TRBJ2-3; TRBD2 matches at 7 bases. The CDR3 is 16 residues long. Germline V lookup: CDR1 SGHNT, CDR2 YENEEA. Germline trimming cut 4 bases from V and 1 base from J; bases unmatched to any gene: 8. The CDR3 loop is CASSSSLAEGTDTQYF. The CDR3 coding sequence is TGTGCCAGCAGCTCCTCTCTAGCGGAAGGCACAGATACGCAGTATTTT.

In its sample, this clone was seen once. The rearrangement joins TRBV18 to TRBJ2-1; 8 bases agree with TRBD2. Germline trimming cut 6 bases from V and 9 bases from J; bases unmatched to any gene: 10. The CDR3 is 14 residues long. Germline V lookup: CDR1 KGHSH, CDR2 LQKENI. CDR3 DNA sequence: TGTGCCAGCTCCCACGGGACTAGTATGGTTGAGCAGTTCTTC. Its translation: CASSHGTSMVEQFF. Combining the CDR3 with reference TRBV18 and TRBJ2-1 gives the whole variable domain NAGVMQNPRHLVRRRGQEARLRCSPMKGHSHVYWYRQLPEEGLKFMVYLQKENIIDESGMPKERFSAEFPKEGPSILRIQQVVRGDSAAYFCASSHGTSMVEQFFGPGTRLTVL.

The rearrangement uses TRBV29-1 and TRBJ2-6; the match to TRBD1 covers 9 bases. V was pared by 7 bases and J by 0 bases, with 10 bases of the junction left unmatched. CDR3 length: 17 residues. Germline CDR1 and CDR2: SQVTM and ANQGSEA. CDR3 protein: CSAFEGQGVSGANVLTF. Written as DNA, the CDR3 is TGCAGCGCTTTTGAGGGACAGGGCGTCTCTGGGGCCAACGTCCTGACTTTC.

A single count supports this clone. Other DNA variants within this sample encode the same CDR3. The chain recombines TRBV28 with TRBJ2-3, with D tentatively TRBD2 (6 bases). Germline CDR1 is MDHEN and CDR2 is SYDVKM. This CDR3 has 14 residues. The V gene lost 6 bases and the J gene lost 0 bases, with 10 bases spanning the gap. This chain's CDR3 is CASSLRGSTDTQYF. CDR3 nucleotides: TGTGCCAGCAGCTTACGGGGGAGCACAGATACGCAGTATTTT.

The V call is TRBV4-1, the J call TRBJ2-3; 11 nucleotides align to TRBD2. V was pared by 5 bases and J by 2 bases, with 6 bases of the junction left unmatched. This CDR3 is 16 amino acids long. CDR1 MGHRA and CDR2 YSYEKL come from the germline V gene. CDR3 protein: CASSVTSGSPTDTQYF. The CDR3 nucleotides read TGCGCCAGCAGCGTTACTAGCGGGAGTCCCACAGATACGCAGTATTTT.

The chain links TRBV7-6 to TRBJ2-2; D not resolved. This CDR3 comprises 14 residues. The germline V gene encodes CDR1 SGHVS and CDR2 FNYEAQ. Trimming took 7 bases from V and 4 from J, leaving 13 bases between them. CDR3 amino acids: CASTAVRATGELFF. The CDR3 DNA sequence: TGTGCCAGCACCGCTGTTCGAGCCACCGGGGAGCTGTTTTTT.

J is TRBJ1-1 and V is TRBV23-1; no reliable D call. TRBV23-1 is given ORF status, its function remaining uncertain. With 3 bases removed from V and 2 bases from J, the gap between germline ends came to 19 bases. This CDR3 region has 17 residues. DNA of the CDR3: TGCGCCAGCAGTCAGGATGTCATAGTATGTCCCAACACTGAAGCTTTCTTT. As protein: CASSQDVIVCPNTEAFF.

V and J are TRBV7-6 and TRBJ2-3, with D perhaps matching TRBD1 (6 bases). The germline V gene has CDR1 SGHVS and CDR2 FNYEAQ. This CDR3 contains 14 residues. The V end lost 5 bases, the J end lost 2 bases, and 11 bases lay between the germline ends. CDR3 nucleotide sequence: TGTGCCAGCAGCCGAGGACAGACCACAGATACGCAGTATTTT. This encodes CASSRGQTTDTQYF.

Of note for this clone: This sample also contains other DNA sequences that code for the same CDR3. J is TRBJ2-1 and V is TRBV5-1, with D possibly TRBD2 on 6 matching bases. Germline V CDR1 and CDR2: SGHRS, YFSETQ. V was clipped by 0 bases and J by 4 bases, with 11 bases between them. The CDR3 is 15 residues long. The CDR3 reads CASSLELAGYNEQFF. DNA of the CDR3: TGCGCCAGCAGCTTGGAACTAGCTGGATACAATGAGCAGTTCTTC.

The chain employs TRBV4-2 and TRBJ2-1; D perhaps matches TRBD2 (5 bases). The CDR3 sequence is 14 residues long. Germline V gene sequence: CDR1 LGHNA, CDR2 YNFKEQ. V lost 1 base, J lost 6 bases, and 10 bases lay in between. Here the CDR3 reads CASSQGGRSNEQFF. CDR3 nucleotide sequence: TGTGCCAGCAGCCAAGGAGGGCGGAGCAATGAGCAGTTCTTC.

V and J are TRBV7-2 and TRBJ2-5, with D possibly matching TRBD1 (6 bases). V lost 1 base and J 4 bases, leaving 10 bases between the germline ends. Germline V lookup: CDR1 SGHTA, CDR2 FQGNSA. This CDR3 is built from 14 residues. The DNA of the CDR3 is TGTGCCAGCAGCTTAGAAGGGACATCAGAGACCCAGTACTTC. Protein: CASSLEGTSETQYF.

The rearrangement joins TRBV19 to TRBJ2-1; possibly TRBD1 for D (5 bases). CDR1 LNHDA and CDR2 SQIVND come from the germline V gene (reference sequence). CDR3 size: 15 residues. The germline V and J ends were trimmed by 5 bases and 0 bases, with 11 bases remaining between them. The CDR3 spells CASSGAVSSYNEQFF. The DNA for the CDR3 is TGTGCCAGTAGTGGGGCAGTTAGCTCCTACAATGAGCAGTTCTTC.

The chain employs TRBV7-2 and TRBJ2-7, with 11 positions matching TRBD2. This CDR3 is 14 amino acids long. After removal of 6 bases from V and 3 bases from J, the junction contained 4 bases not matched to a gene. Germline V gives CDR1 SGHTA, CDR2 FQGNSA. The CDR3 protein is CASRRTSGLYEQYF. The DNA of the CDR3 is TGTGCCAGCAGACGGACTAGCGGGCTCTACGAGCAGTACTTC.

The CDR3: CASSGTGRIGAFF. CDR3 in DNA: TGTGCCAGCAGTGGAACGGGGCGGATTGGGGCTTTCTTT. The chain employs TRBV28 and TRBJ1-1; perhaps TRBD1 as D (5 bases). V was trimmed by 5 bases and J by 11 bases, leaving 18 bases between them. The CDR3 runs to 13 residues. In germline, CDR1 is MDHEN, CDR2 SYDVKM.

This chain uses TRBV28 with TRBJ1-5; a weak D match, TRBD1 (6 bases). V was shortened by 7 bases and J by 0 bases, with 13 bases between the two germline ends. The CDR3 totals 15 residues. Germline V CDR1 and CDR2: MDHEN, SYDVKM. The CDR3: CASIQGGNSNQPQHF. In nucleotides, the CDR3 is TGTGCCAGCATCCAAGGGGGGAATAGCAATCAGCCCCAGCATTTT.

This chain connects TRBV6-1 to TRBJ2-3; 8 bases are a match to TRBD2. The CDR3 runs to 15 residues. Unmatched junction bases numbered 7, after V lost 5 bases and J lost 3 bases. Looked up from germline, CDR1 is MNHNS and CDR2 is SASEGT. This CDR3 reads CASSKTSGNTDTQYF. DNA of the CDR3: TGTGCCAGCAGTAAAACTAGCGGAAATACAGATACGCAGTATTTT.

This clone appeared a single time. The chain has TRBV5-1 and TRBJ1-2; no definite D call. CDR1 is SGHRS, CDR2 YFSETQ, per germline. The V gene lost 0 bases and the J gene lost 7 bases, with 7 bases spanning the gap. There are 12 residues in the CDR3. The CDR3 DNA reads as TGCGCCAGCAGCTTGGGTCAGGCTGGCTACACCTTC. Encoded protein: CASSLGQAGYTF.

This rearrangement joins TRBV7-2 to TRBJ2-7; no firm D call. The germline V gene has CDR1 SGHTA and CDR2 FQGNSA. V was pared by 5 bases and J by 6 bases, with 17 bases between. The CDR3 totals 14 residues. The DNA for the CDR3 is TGTGCCAGCAGCCCCTCCCCCTCCCTCCCCGAGCAGTACTTC. The encoded protein is CASSPSPSLPEQYF. The full variable domain, with the rest looked up from reference TRBV7-2 and TRBJ2-7, is GAGVSQSPSNKVTEKGKDVELRCDPISGHTALYWYRQSLGQGLEFLIYFQGNSAPDKSGLPSDRFSAERTGGSVSTLTIQRTQQEDSAVYLCASSPSPSLPEQYFGPGTRLTVT.